One sample yielded the 17 T cell receptor beta chains listed below, sequenced in a study of shared clonotypes between healthy human individuals. Sequencing was performed with immunoSEQ multiplex PCR; in TCRdb, only in-frame clones are kept and a portion is missing. The sample yields roughly 2.5 million clones, more than 90% seen once. The sample comprised naive CD4+ T cells sorted from blood. Stated subset: CD45RA+ positively selected. The receptors originated from a man between 18 and 29 years old in good health.

The genes are TRBV14 and TRBJ2-3; D gene ambiguous. Trimming removed 0 bases at V and 5 bases at J, with 6 bases between. The CDR3 has 13 amino acids. The V gene's germline CDR1 is SGHDN and CDR2 FVKESK. CDR3 loop: CASSQDLGDTQYF. CDR3 bases: TGTGCCAGCAGCCAAGATCTCGGAGATACGCAGTATTTT. Based on the CDR3 plus reference TRBV14 and TRBJ2-3, the full variable domain is EAGVTQFPSHSVIEKGQTVTLRCDPISGHDNLYWYRRVMGKEIKFLLHFVKESKQDESGMPNNRFLAERTGGTYSTLKVQPAELEDSGVYFCASSQDLGDTQYFGPGTRLTVL.

The V and J genes are TRBV11-3 and TRBJ2-3; 9 bases map to TRBD1. There are 14 residues in the CDR3. The germline gives CDR1 SGHNT, CDR2 YENEEA. Unmatched junction bases numbered 3, after V lost 4 bases and J lost 4 bases. CDR3 sequence reads: CASSSRTGADTQYF. DNA of the CDR3: TGTGCCAGCAGCTCTCGGACAGGGGCAGATACGCAGTATTTT.

The chain is built from TRBV6-1 and TRBJ1-3; D possibly corresponds to TRBD1 (5 bases). Germline CDR1 and CDR2: MNHNS and SASEGT. Trimming took 7 bases from V and 3 from J, leaving 13 bases between them. The CDR3 length is 14 residues. This chain's CDR3 is CASTLGGLGNTIYF. The CDR3 bases are TGTGCCAGCACCTTGGGGGGTCTTGGAAACACCATATATTTT.

This clone is a singleton in its sample. The CDR3 nucleotides read TGTGCCAGCAGCCCCAGGGGAGATACGCAGTATTTT. Protein product: CASSPRGDTQYF. The chain couples TRBV14 to TRBJ2-3; D is possibly TRBD1 (6 bases). Germline V lookup: CDR1 SGHDN, CDR2 FVKESK. Between the trimmed V and J ends, which lost 4 bases and 5 bases, there was a span of 7 bases. This CDR3 contains 12 residues.

The CDR3 DNA reads TGTGCCAGCAGCCAAGAATTAAGGGGGCTCACTGAAGCTTTCTTT. It yields the protein CASSQELRGLTEAFF. This sequence joins TRBV14 and TRBJ1-1; 7 bases are a match to TRBD1. V trimming: 0 bases; J trimming: 4 bases; junction bases outside the gene matches: 5. The CDR3 consists of 15 residues. Germline V lookup: CDR1 SGHDN, CDR2 FVKESK.

This clone was seen only a few times. The gene calls are TRBV13 and TRBJ1-5; D is possibly TRBD1 (5 bases). Deletions cut 3 bases from V and 5 bases from J, with 11 bases between. Germline V gives CDR1 PRHDT, CDR2 FYEKMQ (reference sequence). This CDR3 has 14 residues. CDR3 DNA: TGTGCCAGCAGCTTCTGGGGCCTGGATCAGCCCCAGCATTTT. As protein: CASSFWGLDQPQHF.

The rearrangement uses TRBV5-4 and TRBJ2-2; no clear D. The V end lost 3 bases, the J end lost 1 base, and 7 bases lay between the germline ends. This CDR3 has 14 residues. Germline V gene data show CDR1 as SGHNT and CDR2 as YYREEE (reference sequence). CDR3 sequence (DNA): TGTGCCAGCAGCTCTAGTAAGAACACCGGGGAGCTGTTTTTT. It is translated as CASSSSKNTGELFF.

This rearrangement joins TRBV5-4 to TRBJ1-4; 10 bases are a match to TRBD1. Germline CDR1 is SGHNT and CDR2 is YYREEE (reference sequence). The CDR3 sequence is 15 residues long. V lost 3 bases to trimming and J lost 2 bases; unmatched junction nucleotides: 1. As DNA, the CDR3 is TGTGCCAGCAGCTGGACAGGGGGGACTAATGAAAAACTGTTTTTT. Its translation: CASSWTGGTNEKLFF.

The chain links TRBV30 to TRBJ2-1; TRBD2 agrees at 8 bases. The CDR3 spans 14 residues. The germline V gene encodes CDR1 GTSNPN and CDR2 SVGIG (reference sequence). V was clipped by 4 bases and J by 3 bases; unmatched bases: 5. As DNA, the CDR3 is TGTGCCTGGAAACGGGGGGGTCTCTACAATGAGCAGTTCTTC. This sequence encodes CAWKRGGLYNEQFF.

Notes on this clone: Other DNA sequences from this sample encode an identical CDR3 as well. This chain joins TRBV9 and TRBJ2-2, with 15 bases identical to TRBD2. CDR1 is SGDLS and CDR2 is YYNGEE in the germline V gene. J gave up 5 bases and V 3 bases, and 2 bases lay outside the gene matches. CDR3 size: 16 residues. CDR3 amino acids: CASSAGLAGGTGELFF. The CDR3 DNA follows: TGTGCCAGCAGCGCCGGACTAGCGGGAGGGACCGGGGAGCTGTTTTTT.

This chain connects TRBV11-2 to TRBJ2-5, with D possibly TRBD2 on 6 matching bases. CDR1 is SGHAT and CDR2 is FQNNGV in the germline V gene. The CDR3 totals 13 residues. V lost 4 bases to trimming and J lost 1 base, with 7 bases between them. CDR3 protein: CASSWGVQETQYF. The CDR3 region has the DNA TGTGCCAGCAGCTGGGGGGTCCAAGAGACCCAGTACTTC.

V gene TRBV6-6 combines with J gene TRBJ2-3; perhaps TRBD1 as D (6 bases). The CDR3 is made up of 15 amino acids. The V end lost 3 bases, the J end lost 0 bases, and 10 bases lay between the germline ends. In germline, CDR1 is MNHNY, CDR2 SVGAGI (reference sequence). CDR3 coding DNA: TGTGCCAGCAGTTATCAGGGGTCTAGCACAGATACGCAGTATTTT. Translated, it gives CASSYQGSSTDTQYF.

Only one count was recorded for this clone. The rearrangement joins TRBV6-6 to TRBJ1-5; D might be TRBD1 (5 bases). Germline values: CDR1 MNHNY, CDR2 SVGAGI (reference sequence). V was shortened by 2 bases and J by 2 bases, with 10 bases between the two germline ends. The CDR3 covers 15 residues. The CDR3 region is CASSYERGGNQPQHF. The CDR3 nucleotides are TGTGCCAGCAGTTACGAGAGGGGTGGCAATCAGCCCCAGCATTTT.

This chain joins TRBV6-1 and TRBJ1-1; D is uncertain. The V end was cut by 1 base, the J end by 1 base, with 7 bases between. The germline V gene has CDR1 MNHNS and CDR2 SASEGT. This CDR3 has 14 residues. The CDR3 DNA follows: TGTGCCAGCAGTGAAGGGGTATCGAACACTGAAGCTTTCTTT. The encoded protein is CASSEGVSNTEAFF.

This clone occurred once. V and J are TRBV28 and TRBJ2-1; D unresolved. The germline CDR1 and CDR2 sequences are MDHEN and SYDVKM. Trimming removed 5 bases at V and 6 bases at J, with 5 bases between. The CDR3 has 11 amino acids. Written as DNA, the CDR3 is TGTGCCAGCAGTAGCCCCAATGAGCAGTTCTTC. This encodes CASSSPNEQFF.

This clone was recorded a few times. The chain is built from TRBV27 and TRBJ1-1; 7 nucleotides agree with TRBD1. Germline-derived CDR1 and CDR2 are MNHEY and SMNVEV (reference sequence). There are 13 residues in the CDR3. The V gene end was trimmed by 5 bases and the J gene end by 5 bases; junction bases not matched to a gene: 5. CDR3 sequence reads: CASSGDSRTEAFF. Written as DNA, the CDR3 is TGTGCCAGCAGTGGGGACAGCCGGACTGAAGCTTTCTTT.

The chain uses TRBV18 and TRBJ1-2; maybe TRBD1 (5 bases). This CDR3 is 15 amino acids long. Trimming pared 0 bases from V and 4 bases from J, leaving 12 bases between. Germline lookup yields CDR1 KGHSH and CDR2 LQKENI. CDR3 in DNA: TGTGCCAGCTCACCACCGGCGGAGGGGATCTATGGCTACACCTTC. It yields the protein CASSPPAEGIYGYTF. Full variable domain (remainder filled in from reference TRBV18 and TRBJ1-2): NAGVMQNPRHLVRRRGQEARLRCSPMKGHSHVYWYRQLPEEGLKFMVYLQKENIIDESGMPKERFSAEFPKEGPSILRIQQVVRGDSAAYFCASSPPAEGIYGYTFGSGTRLTVV.